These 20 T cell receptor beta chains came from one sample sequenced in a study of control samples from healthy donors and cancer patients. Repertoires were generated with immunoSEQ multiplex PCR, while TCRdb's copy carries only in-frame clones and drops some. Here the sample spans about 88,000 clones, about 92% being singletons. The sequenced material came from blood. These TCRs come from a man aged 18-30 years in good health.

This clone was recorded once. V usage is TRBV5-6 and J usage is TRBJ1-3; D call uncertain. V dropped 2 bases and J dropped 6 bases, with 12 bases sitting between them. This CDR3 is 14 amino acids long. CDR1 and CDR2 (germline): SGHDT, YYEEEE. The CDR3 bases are TGTGCCAGCAGCTTCAAAGGGCCCTTAAACACCATATATTTT. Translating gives CASSFKGPLNTIYF.

The CDR3 nucleotides read TGTGCCAGCGGCGGCTCCGTCAATGGCTACACCTTC. This sequence encodes CASGGSVNGYTF. The chain links TRBV27 to TRBJ1-2; no clear D. Germline V CDR1 and CDR2: MNHEY, SMNVEV (reference sequence). Trimming took off 8 bases at V and 6 bases at J, with 13 bases between the two ends. The CDR3 is 12 residues long.

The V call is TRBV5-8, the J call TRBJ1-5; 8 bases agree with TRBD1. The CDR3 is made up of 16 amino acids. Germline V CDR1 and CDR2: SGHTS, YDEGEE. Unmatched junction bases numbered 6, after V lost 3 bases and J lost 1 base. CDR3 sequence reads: CASSWGTGGSNQPQHF. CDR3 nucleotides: TGTGCCAGCAGCTGGGGGACAGGAGGCAGCAATCAGCCCCAGCATTTT.

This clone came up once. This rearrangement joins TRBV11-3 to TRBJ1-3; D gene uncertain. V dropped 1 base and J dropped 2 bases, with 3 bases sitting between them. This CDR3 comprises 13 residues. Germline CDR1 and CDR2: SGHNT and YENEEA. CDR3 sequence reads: CASSLGAGNTIYF. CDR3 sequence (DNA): TGTGCCAGCAGCTTAGGGGCTGGAAACACCATATATTTT.

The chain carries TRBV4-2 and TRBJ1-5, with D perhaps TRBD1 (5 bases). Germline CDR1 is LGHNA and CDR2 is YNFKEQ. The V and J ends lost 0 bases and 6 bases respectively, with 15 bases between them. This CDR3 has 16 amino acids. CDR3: CASSQEGPGSAQPQHF. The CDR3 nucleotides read TGTGCCAGCAGCCAAGAAGGGCCAGGGAGTGCTCAGCCCCAGCATTTT.

CDR3 DNA: TGTGCCAGCAGTCGGACTAGCGGGGGGGCCTACAATGAGCAGTTCTTC. It yields the protein CASSRTSGGAYNEQFF. The chain combines TRBV6-2 or TRBV6-3 with TRBJ2-1; 15 bases fit TRBD2. Unmatched junction bases numbered 1, after V lost 5 bases and J lost 2 bases. From germline, CDR1 is MNHEY and CDR2 SVGEGT. This CDR3 spans 16 amino acids.

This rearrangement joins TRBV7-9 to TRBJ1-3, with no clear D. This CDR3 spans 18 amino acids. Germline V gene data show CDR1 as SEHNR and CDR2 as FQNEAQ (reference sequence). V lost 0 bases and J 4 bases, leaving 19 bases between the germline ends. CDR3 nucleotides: TGTGCCAGCAGCTTAGCCATTGGGCAGCCCCTGCCCGGAAACACCATATATTTT. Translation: CASSLAIGQPLPGNTIYF.

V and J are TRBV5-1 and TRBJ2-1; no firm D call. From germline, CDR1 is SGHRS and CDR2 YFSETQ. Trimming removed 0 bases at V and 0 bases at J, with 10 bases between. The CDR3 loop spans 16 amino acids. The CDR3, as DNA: TGCGCCAGCAGCTTGGTATACGGGCGCTCCTACAATGAGCAGTTCTTC. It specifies CASSLVYGRSYNEQFF.

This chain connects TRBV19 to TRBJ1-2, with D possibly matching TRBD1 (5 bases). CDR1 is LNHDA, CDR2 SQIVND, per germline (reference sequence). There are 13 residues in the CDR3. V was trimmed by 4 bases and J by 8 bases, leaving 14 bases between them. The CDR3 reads CASSKGFEQGYTF. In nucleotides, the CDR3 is TGTGCCAGTAGTAAGGGGTTCGAGCAGGGCTACACCTTC.

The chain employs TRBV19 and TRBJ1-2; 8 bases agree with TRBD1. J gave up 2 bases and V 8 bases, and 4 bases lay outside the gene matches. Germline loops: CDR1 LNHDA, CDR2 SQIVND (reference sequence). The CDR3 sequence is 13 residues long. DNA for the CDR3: TGTGCCAGTGTAAGACAGGGGAACTATGGCTACACCTTC. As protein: CASVRQGNYGYTF.

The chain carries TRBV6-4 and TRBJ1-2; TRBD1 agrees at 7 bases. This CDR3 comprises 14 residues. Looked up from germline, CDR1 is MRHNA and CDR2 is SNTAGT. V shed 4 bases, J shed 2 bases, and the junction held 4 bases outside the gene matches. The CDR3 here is CASSALTGNYGYTF. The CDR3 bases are TGTGCCAGCAGTGCCCTGACAGGGAACTATGGCTACACCTTC.

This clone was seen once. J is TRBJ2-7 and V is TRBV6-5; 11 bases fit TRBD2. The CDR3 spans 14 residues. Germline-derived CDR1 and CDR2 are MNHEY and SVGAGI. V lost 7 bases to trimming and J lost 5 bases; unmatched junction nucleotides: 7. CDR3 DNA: TGTGCCAGCAACCGACTAGCGGGATCTGACGAGCAGTACTTC. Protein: CASNRLAGSDEQYF.

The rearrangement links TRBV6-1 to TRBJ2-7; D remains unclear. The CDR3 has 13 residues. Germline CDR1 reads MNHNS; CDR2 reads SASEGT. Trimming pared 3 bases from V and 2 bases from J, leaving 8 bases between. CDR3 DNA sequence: TGTGCCAGCAGTGAGTGGGGTCCCTACGAGCAGTACTTC. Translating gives CASSEWGPYEQYF.

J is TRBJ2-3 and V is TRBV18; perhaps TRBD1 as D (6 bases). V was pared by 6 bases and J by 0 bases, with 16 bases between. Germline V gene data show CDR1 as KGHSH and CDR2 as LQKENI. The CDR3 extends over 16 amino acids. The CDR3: CASSRGQLASTDTQYF. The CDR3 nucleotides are TGTGCCAGCTCTCGAGGACAGTTAGCTAGCACAGATACGCAGTATTTT.

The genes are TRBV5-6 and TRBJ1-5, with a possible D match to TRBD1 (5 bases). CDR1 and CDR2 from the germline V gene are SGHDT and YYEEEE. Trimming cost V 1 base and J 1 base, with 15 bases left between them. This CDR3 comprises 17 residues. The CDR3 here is CASSLSLAGTSNQPQHF. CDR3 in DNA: TGTGCCAGCAGCTTGTCTCTCGCAGGGACCAGCAATCAGCCCCAGCATTTT.

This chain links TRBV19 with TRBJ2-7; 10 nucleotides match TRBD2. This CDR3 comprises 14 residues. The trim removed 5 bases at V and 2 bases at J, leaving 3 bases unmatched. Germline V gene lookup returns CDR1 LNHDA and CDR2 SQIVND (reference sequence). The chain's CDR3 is CASSASGGPYEQYF. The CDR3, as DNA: TGTGCCAGTAGTGCTAGCGGGGGACCCTACGAGCAGTACTTC.

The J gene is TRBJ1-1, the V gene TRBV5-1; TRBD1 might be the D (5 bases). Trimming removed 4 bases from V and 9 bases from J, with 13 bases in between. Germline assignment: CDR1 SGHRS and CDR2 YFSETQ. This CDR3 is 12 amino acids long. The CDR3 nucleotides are TGCGCCAGCAGCCTTACCAGGGCCAAAGCTTTCTTT. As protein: CASSLTRAKAFF.

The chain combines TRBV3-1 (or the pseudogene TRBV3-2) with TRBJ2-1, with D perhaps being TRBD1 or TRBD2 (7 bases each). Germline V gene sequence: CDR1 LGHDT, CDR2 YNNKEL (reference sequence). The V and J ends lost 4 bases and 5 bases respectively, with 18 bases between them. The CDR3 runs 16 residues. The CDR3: CASSPFRGGVHNEQFF. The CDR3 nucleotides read TGTGCCAGCAGCCCGTTCAGGGGGGGCGTACACAATGAGCAGTTCTTC.

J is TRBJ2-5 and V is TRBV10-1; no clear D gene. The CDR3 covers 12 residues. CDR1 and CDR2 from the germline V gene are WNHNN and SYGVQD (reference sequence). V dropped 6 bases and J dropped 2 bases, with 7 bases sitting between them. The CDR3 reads CASSQHQETQYF. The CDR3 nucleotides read TGCGCCAGCAGCCAACATCAAGAGACCCAGTACTTC.

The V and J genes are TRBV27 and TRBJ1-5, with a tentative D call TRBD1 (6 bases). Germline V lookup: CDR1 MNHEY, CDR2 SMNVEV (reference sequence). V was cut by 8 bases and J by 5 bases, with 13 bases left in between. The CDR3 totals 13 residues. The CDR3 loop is CASGGASYQPQHF. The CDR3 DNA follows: TGTGCCAGCGGGGGGGCCAGTTATCAGCCCCAGCATTTT.